A single sample is the source of the 24 T cell receptor beta chains below, sequenced in a study of shared clonotypes between healthy human individuals. Assay used: immunoSEQ multiplex PCR; TCRdb lists only in-frame clones, some missing. The table shows around 2.5 million clones, with more than 85% occurring only once. Sequences were obtained from naive CD4+ T cells from PBMCs. Subset reported: CD45RA+ positively selected. The source is a man aged 18 to 29 in good health. Some clones in this sample may be carry-over from other donors' samples.

A note on this clone: Other DNA sequences in this sample translate to the same CDR3. The chain employs TRBV28 and TRBJ1-4; 9 positions agree with TRBD1. CDR1 is MDHEN, CDR2 SYDVKM, per germline. The CDR3 totals 14 residues. V gave up 4 bases and J gave up 7 bases; unmatched junction bases: 4. CDR3 nucleotides: TGTGCCAGCAGTTCCGGACAGGGGAGTGAAAAACTGTTTTTT. Translating it yields CASSSGQGSEKLFF.

The DNA for the CDR3 is TGTGCCAGCAGCCCTGCCCTCCTAGCGAACTCCTACAATGAGCAGTTCTTC. This encodes CASSPALLANSYNEQFF. The chain couples TRBV7-2 to TRBJ2-1, with D possibly matching TRBD2 (6 bases). V gave up 5 bases and J gave up 0 bases, with 17 bases separating them. The CDR3 totals 17 residues. Germline loops: CDR1 SGHTA, CDR2 FQGNSA.

The CDR3 coding sequence is TGCGCCAGCAGCTTACTGACAGGGGGCGGCGACGAGCAGTACTTC. Protein product: CASSLLTGGGDEQYF. V usage is TRBV5-1 and J usage is TRBJ2-7, with 10 positions matching TRBD1. Germline CDR1 is SGHRS and CDR2 is YFSETQ. The CDR3 extends over 15 amino acids. J gave up 5 bases and V 2 bases, and 7 bases lay outside the gene matches.

The J gene is TRBJ1-3, the V gene TRBV11-2; D is unclear. From germline, CDR1 is SGHAT and CDR2 FQNNGV. With 0 bases removed from V and 2 bases from J, the gap between germline ends came to 11 bases. CDR3 length: 16 residues. The CDR3 sequence is CASSLDPTAAGNTIYF. The CDR3 DNA reads as TGTGCCAGCAGCTTAGATCCTACGGCGGCTGGAAACACCATATATTTT.

The CDR3 DNA follows: TGTGCCAGCAGTCCAAAACAGGGAACTGCTAACTATGGCTACACCTTC. Encoded protein: CASSPKQGTANYGYTF. This chain joins TRBV28 and TRBJ1-2; D perhaps matches TRBD1 (6 bases). The CDR3 covers 16 residues. V was pared by 5 bases and J by 0 bases, with 16 bases between. Germline CDR1 reads MDHEN; CDR2 reads SYDVKM.

Comment on this clone: Different DNA sequences within this sample yield the same CDR3. The genes are TRBV28 and TRBJ2-5; 8 bases match TRBD1. The germline V gene encodes CDR1 MDHEN and CDR2 SYDVKM. The CDR3 runs 13 residues. V gave up 2 bases and J gave up 5 bases; unmatched junction bases: 1. CDR3: CASSLQGAETQYF. Here the CDR3 DNA reads TGTGCCAGCAGTTTACAGGGGGCGGAGACCCAGTACTTC.

The J gene is TRBJ1-3, the V gene TRBV30; weak D call: TRBD1 (5 bases). This CDR3 is 16 amino acids long. The germline gives CDR1 GTSNPN, CDR2 SVGIG (reference sequence). V lost 0 bases, J lost 0 bases, and 12 bases lay in between. As DNA, the CDR3 is TGTGCCTGGAGTGTCACTGGGGGGTTCTCTGGAAACACCATATATTTT. Translation: CAWSVTGGFSGNTIYF. Using reference TRBV30 and TRBJ1-3 for the parts outside the CDR3, the full variable domain is SQTIHQWPATLVQPVGSPLSLECTVEGTSNPNLYWYRQAAGRGLQLLFYSVGIGQISSEVPQNLSASRPQDRQFILSSKKLLLSDSGFYLCAWSVTGGFSGNTIYFGEGSWLTVV.

J is TRBJ2-5 and V is TRBV6-4; 8 bases are shared with TRBD2. This CDR3 contains 15 residues. CDR1 MRHNA and CDR2 SNTAGT come from the germline V gene. J was trimmed by 4 bases and V by 6 bases; bases with no gene match: 10. The CDR3 region is CASRGGGRLGETQYF. DNA of the CDR3: TGTGCCAGCAGGGGCGGGGGGAGATTGGGAGAGACCCAGTACTTC.

The chain links TRBV5-4 to TRBJ2-3; 10 bases are a match to TRBD1. The CDR3 sequence is 14 residues long. V dropped 4 bases and J dropped 5; count of bases not matched to a gene: 4. Germline-derived CDR1 and CDR2 are SGHNT and YYREEE (reference sequence). The CDR3 DNA reads TGTGCCAGCAGCCCCGGACAGGGGGGAGATACGCAGTATTTT. Protein sequence: CASSPGQGGDTQYF.

The chain uses TRBV18 and TRBJ1-1; no definite D call. V lost 3 bases and J 14 bases, leaving 13 bases between the germline ends. The CDR3 length is 11 residues. Per the germline V gene, CDR1 is KGHSH and CDR2 is LQKENI. The CDR3 DNA sequence: TGTGCCAGCTCACCGTTGGACGCCCAGTTCTTT. Protein: CASSPLDAQFF.

The J gene is TRBJ1-2, the V gene TRBV18; D might be TRBD1 (6 bases). Germline assignment: CDR1 KGHSH and CDR2 LQKENI. V lost 2 bases and J 8 bases, leaving 15 bases between the germline ends. CDR3 length equals 14 residues. This chain's CDR3 is CASSPIQGKYGYTF. CDR3 nucleotide sequence: TGTGCCAGCTCACCAATACAGGGAAAGTACGGCTACACCTTC.

The chain couples TRBV4-1 to TRBJ1-4; unclear D gene. The ends were cut back, 1 base at V and 4 bases at J, with 13 bases in the middle. The CDR3 sequence is 16 residues long. Germline V lookup: CDR1 MGHRA, CDR2 YSYEKL. CDR3 DNA sequence: TGCGCCAGCAGCCAAGTCACCCTCTTTAGTAATGAAAAACTGTTTTTT. Translating it yields CASSQVTLFSNEKLFF.

This chain links TRBV5-1 with TRBJ1-5; a weak D match, TRBD1 (6 bases). In germline, CDR1 is SGHRS, CDR2 YFSETQ. The germline V and J ends were trimmed by 1 base and 3 bases, with 11 bases remaining between them. The CDR3 length is 15 residues. The CDR3 bases are TGCGCCAGCAGCTTGATGGGACACTTCAATCAGCCCCAGCATTTT. This sequence encodes CASSLMGHFNQPQHF.

The chain has TRBV6-5 and TRBJ2-7, with 8 bases lining up with TRBD1. This CDR3 has 15 residues. V trimming: 6 bases; J trimming: 0 bases; junction bases outside the gene matches: 7. CDR1 is MNHEY and CDR2 is SVGAGI in the germline V gene. The CDR3 sequence is CASRLGTGNSYEQYF. The CDR3 DNA follows: TGTGCCAGCAGGCTCGGGACAGGTAACTCCTACGAGCAGTACTTC.

On this clone itself: The sample holds other DNA sequences that translate to the same CDR3. The V call is TRBV7-2, the J call TRBJ1-3; weak D call: TRBD1 (6 bases). This CDR3 comprises 15 residues. CDR1 and CDR2 (germline): SGHTA, FQGNSA. Trimming took off 2 bases at V and 4 bases at J, with 12 bases between the two ends. CDR3 coding DNA: TGTGCCAGCAGCTTATCAGGGGTTTACGGAAACACCATATATTTT. Protein product: CASSLSGVYGNTIYF.

The J gene is TRBJ2-7, the V gene TRBV28, with D possibly being TRBD2 (6 bases). Between the trimmed V and J ends, which lost 7 bases and 0 bases, there was a span of 16 bases. The V gene's germline CDR1 is MDHEN and CDR2 SYDVKM. The CDR3 covers 15 residues. The CDR3 protein is CASIYGGGSSYEQYF. DNA for the CDR3: TGTGCCAGCATTTACGGGGGAGGATCCTCCTACGAGCAGTACTTC.

The chain employs TRBV7-3 and TRBJ2-5, with 9 positions matching TRBD2. J lost 4 bases, V lost 5 bases, and 11 bases had no gene match. The CDR3 is made up of 16 amino acids. Looked up from germline, CDR1 is SGHTA and CDR2 is FQGTGA. The DNA for the CDR3 is TGTGCCAGCAGCCCCATAGCGGGAGCGGGAGGAGAGACCCAGTACTTC. This translates into CASSPIAGAGGETQYF.

The chain uses TRBV7-9 and TRBJ2-1; D unclear. This CDR3 comprises 11 residues. V lost 5 bases and J lost 10, with 9 bases in between. Germline values: CDR1 SEHNR, CDR2 FQNEAQ (reference sequence). CDR3 loop: CASSPLGEQFF. The CDR3 coding sequence is TGTGCCAGCAGCCCCCTGGGGGAGCAGTTCTTC.

V and J are TRBV19 and TRBJ1-5; D is unclear. Per the germline V gene, CDR1 is LNHDA and CDR2 is SQIVND (reference sequence). The V gene lost 6 bases and the J gene lost 9 bases, with 15 bases spanning the gap. The CDR3 is made up of 13 amino acids. The CDR3 DNA reads as TGTGCCAGTAGCCCTCCGAATTTTTTGCCCCAGCATTTT. This translates into CASSPPNFLPQHF.

The chain employs TRBV11-2 and TRBJ1-1; unclear D gene. V lost 4 bases to trimming and J lost 3 bases, with 12 bases between them. Germline V CDR1 and CDR2: SGHAT, FQNNGV. This CDR3 is built from 14 residues. DNA for the CDR3: TGTGCCAGCAGCTCGCGAATTACAGACACTGAAGCTTTCTTT. Protein: CASSSRITDTEAFF.

The sample holds a few counts of this clone. This chain connects TRBV5-4 to TRBJ1-1; D gene uncertain. CDR3 length: 14 residues. V was shortened by 10 bases and J by 3 bases, with 19 bases between the two germline ends. Germline CDR1 reads SGHNT; CDR2 reads YYREEE (reference sequence). The CDR3: CASHPLVQDTEAFF. The CDR3 DNA reads TGTGCCTCCCACCCTTTGGTCCAAGACACTGAAGCTTTCTTT.

The V and J genes are TRBV6-1 and TRBJ1-1; TRBD1 is a possible D gene (5 bases). Germline CDR1 reads MNHNS; CDR2 reads SASEGT. This CDR3 contains 15 residues. V lost 3 bases and J lost 7, with 18 bases in between. In DNA form, the CDR3 reads TGTGCCAGCAGTGACCGTGGTGCAGGGAGGATTGAAGCTTTCTTT. Its translation is CASSDRGAGRIEAFF.

The chain combines TRBV6-5 with TRBJ2-5, with TRBD1 matching 8 bases. The tail of the sequence fits TRBJ2-7 better, so the J call may be wrong. CDR1 MNHEY and CDR2 SVGAGI come from the germline V gene. CDR3 length: 14 residues. CDR3 sequence reads: CASSQQTGVNEQYF. The CDR3 nucleotides read TGTGCCAGCAGCCAACAGACAGGGGTGAACGAGCAGTACTTC.

This chain links TRBV7-6 with TRBJ2-7; a weak D match, TRBD2 (5 bases). Trimming removed 2 bases from V and 7 bases from J, with 12 bases in between. This CDR3 spans 13 amino acids. CDR1 and CDR2 (germline): SGHVS, FNYEAQ. CDR3 in DNA: TGTGCCAGCAGCTTACGGAACGGGATTGAGCAGTACTTC. It is translated as CASSLRNGIEQYF.